This T cell receptor beta chain was obtained from a study of cytomegalovirus exposure and HLA in healthy donors. Overall study: Researchers found that just over 80% of 398 genotyped donors fell within the Caucasian-associated ancestry cluster.

Primers for the PCR totalled 60 Vbeta and 13 Jbeta. The repertoire was sequenced with immunoSEQ multiplex PCR; TCRdb's copy has only in-frame clones and lacks some. The table has 100,000 to 150,000 clones, 83% seen once. The germline CDR1 and CDR2 sequences are DFQATT and SNEGSKA (reference sequence). Trimming cost V 3 bases and J 3 bases, with 5 bases left between them. The CDR3 consists of 11 residues. Sequenced material: PBMCs. This TCR was recovered from a woman between 35 and 50 years old in good health and CMV-seropositive. The chain recombines TRBV20-1 with TRBJ1-2, with D unclear. The CDR3 reads CSAREDYGYTF. CDR3 nucleotides: TGCAGTGCTAGGGAGGACTATGGCTACACCTTC.